A selection of T cell receptor beta chains follows, all from one sample in a study of T cell repertoires in cytomegalovirus infection. MiXCR, run by TCRdb on the reads, gives a single entry per CDR3 protein. The top ten hold 2.5% to 3% of the sample, which has about 740,000 distinct CDR3 sequences, less than 40% seen once. Sequencing was carried out using PBMCs. The receptors were sampled from a human donor in good health (CMV status not recorded). Some clones in this sample may be carry-over from other donors' samples. Each CDR3 is given with its conserved first and last residue. Each record gives: J gene, clone size, V gene, CDR3 length, D gene, CDR3 DNA, CDR3 protein. D genes are given only for firm matches. Size values are once, few and many counts, or a class for expanded clones, and some rows have none.

J: TRBJ1-6; size: .; V: TRBV5-4; length: 16; D: .; DNA: TGTGCCAGCAGCCGGGACAAAAGCTCCTATAATTCACCCCTCCACTTT; CDR3: CASSRDKSSYNSPLHF
J: TRBJ1-1; size: .; V: TRBV29-1; length: 16; D: .; DNA: TGCAGCGTTGGAGGGGCAGGTGGCGACATGAACACTGAAGCTTTCTTT; CDR3: CSVGGAGGDMNTEAFF
J: TRBJ2-3; size: .; V: TRBV6-5; length: 15; D: TRBD2; DNA: TGTGCCAGCAGACTTAAAGCGGGAGGCACAGATACGCAGTATTTT; CDR3: CASRLKAGGTDTQYF
J: TRBJ1-4; size: .; V: TRBV28; length: 15; D: .; DNA: TGTGCCAGCAACCGACTCAGGGTAACTAATGAAAAACTGTTTTTT; CDR3: CASNRLRVTNEKLFF
J: TRBJ2-5; size: .; V: TRBV5-1; length: 15; D: TRBD1; DNA: TGCGCCAGCAGCGCGCCCGGGACAGGGGGCGAGACCCAGTACTTC; CDR3: CASSAPGTGGETQYF
J: TRBJ1-4; size: few; V: TRBV28; length: 15; D: .; DNA: TGTGCCAGCTCCCCGATCCAGACAGTTAATGAAAAACTGTTTTTT; CDR3: CASSPIQTVNEKLFF
J: TRBJ2-4; size: .; V: TRBV23-1; length: 16; D: TRBD1; DNA: TGCGCCAGCAGTCCAAAGGGACAGGGTCGTGAAAACATTCAGTACTTC; CDR3: CASSPKGQGRENIQYF
J: TRBJ1-2; size: few; V: TRBV6-5; length: 15; D: .; DNA: TGTGCCAGCAGTTTACTCGAGGAGGGAAGTAGCGGCTACACCTTC; CDR3: CASSLLEEGSSGYTF
J: TRBJ1-3; size: .; V: TRBV7-9; length: 14; D: .; DNA: TGTGCCAGCAGCTTAGAGGACTCTGGAAACACCATATATTTT; CDR3: CASSLEDSGNTIYF
J: TRBJ2-7; size: .; V: TRBV6-2/TRBV6-3; length: 14; D: .; DNA: TGTGCCAGCAGCCTTCCGGACAGTACCTACGAGCAGTACTTC; CDR3: CASSLPDSTYEQYF
J: TRBJ2-7; size: few; V: TRBV19; length: 14; D: .; DNA: TGTGCCACCACCGCCCCGACGGGACTCTACGAGCAGTACTTC; CDR3: CATTAPTGLYEQYF
J: TRBJ1-6; size: once; V: TRBV5-4; length: 16; D: .; DNA: TGTGCCAGCAGCTTGGAGCAGGGTAGGAAGGATTCACCCCTCCACTTT; CDR3: CASSLEQGRKDSPLHF
J: TRBJ1-1; size: once; V: TRBV6-6; length: 15; D: TRBD1; DNA: TGTGCCCGCACAGCGGGACAGGCCCCTGGAACGGAAGCTTTCTTT; CDR3: CARTAGQAPGTEAFF
J: TRBJ2-7; size: .; V: TRBV6-1; length: 14; D: .; DNA: TGTGCCAGCAACCCCCTTGCGGGGGCATACGAGCAGTACTTC; CDR3: CASNPLAGAYEQYF
J: TRBJ2-5; size: .; V: TRBV11-2; length: 14; D: .; DNA: TGTGCCAGCAGCTTATCTCCGGACAAAGAGACCCAGTACTTC; CDR3: CASSLSPDKETQYF
J: TRBJ2-1; size: few; V: TRBV12-3/TRBV12-4; length: 12; D: .; DNA: TGTGCCAGCAGCCCCTATAAAGATGAGCAGTTCTTC; CDR3: CASSPYKDEQFF
J: TRBJ2-4; size: .; V: TRBV7-2; length: 19; D: .; DNA: TGTGCCAGCAGCTTAGAGATCGGGACGGGTCAACTAGCCAAAAACATTCAGTACTTC; CDR3: CASSLEIGTGQLAKNIQYF